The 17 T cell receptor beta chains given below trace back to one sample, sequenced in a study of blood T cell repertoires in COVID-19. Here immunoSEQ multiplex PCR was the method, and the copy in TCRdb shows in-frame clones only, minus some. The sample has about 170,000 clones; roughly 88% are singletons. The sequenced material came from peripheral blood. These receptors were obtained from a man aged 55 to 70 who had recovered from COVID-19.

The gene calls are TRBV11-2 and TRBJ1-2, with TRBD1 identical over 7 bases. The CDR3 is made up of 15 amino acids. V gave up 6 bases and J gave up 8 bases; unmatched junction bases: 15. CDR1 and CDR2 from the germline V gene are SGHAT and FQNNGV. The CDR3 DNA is TGTGCCAGCAGAGGGGCGAACAGGGGTTCTATGGGCTACACCTTC. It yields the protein CASRGANRGSMGYTF.

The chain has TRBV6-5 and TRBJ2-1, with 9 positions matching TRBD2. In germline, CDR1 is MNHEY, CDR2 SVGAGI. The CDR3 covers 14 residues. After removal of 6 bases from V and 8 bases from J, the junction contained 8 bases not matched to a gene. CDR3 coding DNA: TGTGCCAGCAGACCCGCGGGGGGGGTGTATGAGCAGTTCTTC. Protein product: CASRPAGGVYEQFF.

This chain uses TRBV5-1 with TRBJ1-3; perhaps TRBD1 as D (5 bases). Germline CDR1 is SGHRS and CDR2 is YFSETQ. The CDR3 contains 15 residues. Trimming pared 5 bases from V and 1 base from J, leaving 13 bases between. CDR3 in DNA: TGCGCCAGCAGTAGAGGACGGGGGTCTGGAAACACCATATATTTT. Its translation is CASSRGRGSGNTIYF.

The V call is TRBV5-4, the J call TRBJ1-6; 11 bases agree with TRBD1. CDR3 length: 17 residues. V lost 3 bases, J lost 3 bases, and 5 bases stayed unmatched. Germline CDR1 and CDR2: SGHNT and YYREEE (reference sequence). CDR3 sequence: CASSSAGTGGYNSPLHF. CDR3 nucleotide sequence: TGTGCCAGCAGCTCCGCCGGGACAGGGGGCTATAATTCACCCCTCCACTTT.

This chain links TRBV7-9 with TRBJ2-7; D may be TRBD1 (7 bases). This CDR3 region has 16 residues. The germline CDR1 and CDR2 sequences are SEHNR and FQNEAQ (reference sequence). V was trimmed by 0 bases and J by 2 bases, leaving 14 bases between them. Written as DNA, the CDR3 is TGTGCCAGCAGCTTAGCCGTGGCAGGGGGGCCCTACGAGCAGTACTTC. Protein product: CASSLAVAGGPYEQYF.

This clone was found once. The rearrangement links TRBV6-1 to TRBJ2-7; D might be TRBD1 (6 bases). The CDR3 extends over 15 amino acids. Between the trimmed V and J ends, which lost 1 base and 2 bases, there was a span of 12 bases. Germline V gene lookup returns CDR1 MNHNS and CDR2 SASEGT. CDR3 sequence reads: CASSEGDRRTYEQYF. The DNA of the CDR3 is TGTGCCAGCAGTGAAGGAGACAGGCGCACCTACGAGCAGTACTTC.

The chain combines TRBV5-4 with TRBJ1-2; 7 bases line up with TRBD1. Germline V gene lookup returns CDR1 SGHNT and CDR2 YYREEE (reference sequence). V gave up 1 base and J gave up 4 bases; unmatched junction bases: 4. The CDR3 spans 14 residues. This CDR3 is CASSLLGQLYGYTF. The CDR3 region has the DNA TGTGCCAGCAGCTTGCTGGGACAGCTCTATGGCTACACCTTC.

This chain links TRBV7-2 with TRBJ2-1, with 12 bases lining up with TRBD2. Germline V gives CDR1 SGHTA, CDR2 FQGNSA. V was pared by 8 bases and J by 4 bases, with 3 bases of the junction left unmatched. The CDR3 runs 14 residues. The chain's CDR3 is CASRGLAGYNEQFF. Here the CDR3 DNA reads TGTGCCAGCCGTGGACTAGCGGGGTACAATGAGCAGTTCTTC.

The DNA of the CDR3 is TGCGCCAGCAGCTTGGCCAGACTAGCCTCGGAGACCCAGTACTTC. Protein sequence: CASSLARLASETQYF. This rearrangement joins TRBV5-1 to TRBJ2-5, with 7 bases lining up with TRBD2. CDR1 is SGHRS and CDR2 is YFSETQ in the germline V gene. The CDR3 covers 15 residues. J lost 5 bases, V lost 0 bases, and 7 bases had no gene match.

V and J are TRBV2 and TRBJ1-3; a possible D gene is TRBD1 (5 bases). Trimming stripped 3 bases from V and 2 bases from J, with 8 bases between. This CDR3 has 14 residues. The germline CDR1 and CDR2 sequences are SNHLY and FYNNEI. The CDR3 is CASSEAGTGNTIYF. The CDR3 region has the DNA TGTGCCAGCAGTGAGGCAGGGACTGGAAACACCATATATTTT.

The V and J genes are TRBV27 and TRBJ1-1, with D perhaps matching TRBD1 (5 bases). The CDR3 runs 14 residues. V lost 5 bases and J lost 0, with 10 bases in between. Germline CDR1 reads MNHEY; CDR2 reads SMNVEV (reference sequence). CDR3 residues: CASSRGGMNTEAFF. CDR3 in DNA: TGTGCCAGCAGTCGGGGGGGAATGAACACTGAAGCTTTCTTT.

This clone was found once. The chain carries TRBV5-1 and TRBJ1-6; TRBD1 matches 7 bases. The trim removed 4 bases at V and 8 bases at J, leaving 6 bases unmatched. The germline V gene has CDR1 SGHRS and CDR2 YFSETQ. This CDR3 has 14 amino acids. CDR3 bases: TGCGCCAGCAGCCTGACAGGGTCGGATTCACCCCTCCACTTT. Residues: CASSLTGSDSPLHF. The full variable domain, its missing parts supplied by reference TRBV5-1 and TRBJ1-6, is KAGVTQTPRYLIKTRGQQVTLSCSPISGHRSVSWYQQTPGQGLQFLFEYFSETQRNKGNFPGRFSGRQFSNSRSEMNVSTLELGDSALYLCASSLTGSDSPLHFGNGTRLTVT.

In DNA, the CDR3 is TGTGCCAGCAGCGTATCAACTTCTAATTCACCCCTCCACTTT. Translated, it gives CASSVSTSNSPLHF. The chain uses TRBV9 and TRBJ1-6; D gene unclear. Germline V gives CDR1 SGDLS, CDR2 YYNGEE. This CDR3 contains 14 residues. V lost 1 base and J 6 bases, leaving 8 bases between the germline ends.

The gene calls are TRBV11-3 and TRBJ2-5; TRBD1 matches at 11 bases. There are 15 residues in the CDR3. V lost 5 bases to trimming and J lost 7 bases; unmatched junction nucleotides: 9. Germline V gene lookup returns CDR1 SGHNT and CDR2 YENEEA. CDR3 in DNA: TGTGCCAGCAGCCCAACAGCCGGGACAGGGGGGACCCAGTACTTC. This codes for CASSPTAGTGGTQYF.

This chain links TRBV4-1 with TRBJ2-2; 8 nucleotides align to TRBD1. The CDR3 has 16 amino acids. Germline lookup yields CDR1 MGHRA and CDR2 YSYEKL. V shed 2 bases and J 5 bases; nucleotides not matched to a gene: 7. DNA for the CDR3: TGCGCCAGCAGCCAACCGGACAGGGTGGGGACCGGGGAGCTGTTTTTT. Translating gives CASSQPDRVGTGELFF.

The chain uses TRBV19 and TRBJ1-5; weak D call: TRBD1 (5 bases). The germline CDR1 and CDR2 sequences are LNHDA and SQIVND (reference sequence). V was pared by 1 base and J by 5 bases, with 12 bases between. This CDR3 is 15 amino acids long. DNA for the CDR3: TGTGCCAGTAGTATAGCCTTCAGGGAGGATCAGCCCCAGCATTTT. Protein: CASSIAFREDQPQHF.

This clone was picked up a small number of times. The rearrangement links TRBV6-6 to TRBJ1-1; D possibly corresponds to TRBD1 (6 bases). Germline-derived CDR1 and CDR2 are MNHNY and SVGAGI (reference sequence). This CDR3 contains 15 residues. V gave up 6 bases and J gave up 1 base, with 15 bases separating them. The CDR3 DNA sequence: TGTGCCAGCAGGAAACAGGGAGCCGAGAACACTGAAGCTTTCTTT. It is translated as CASRKQGAENTEAFF.